These T cell receptor beta chains were read from a single sample in a study of cytomegalovirus exposure and HLA in healthy donors. Sequenced by immunoSEQ multiplex PCR; TCRdb stores in-frame clones only, minus some. The data show approximately 190,000 clones, approximately 81% seen once. The sequencing input was PBMCs. All receptors derive from a man aged 45 to 65 in good health and CMV-seronegative. The CDR3 runs from the conserved cysteine through the conserved F or W. A D gene is named only where the DNA matches it firmly. Expanded clones get a size class; other rows say once, few or many, or leave the size out.

d_call: TRBD1; v_call: TRBV2; j_call: TRBJ1-6; clone_size: .; cdr3_nt: TGTGCCAGCAGTGAAAGGGGGCCGAATAATTCACCCCTCCACTTT; cdr3_aa: CASSERGPNNSPLHF
d_call: .; v_call: TRBV6-5; j_call: TRBJ2-5; clone_size: .; cdr3_nt: TGTGCCAGCAGTAACCGGGGTCGAGAGACCCAGTACTTC; cdr3_aa: CASSNRGRETQYF
d_call: .; v_call: TRBV7-2; j_call: TRBJ1-6; clone_size: few; cdr3_nt: TGTGCCAGCAGCTTCCCAAATTCACCCCTCCACTTT; cdr3_aa: CASSFPNSPLHF
d_call: .; v_call: TRBV11-2; j_call: TRBJ2-2; clone_size: .; cdr3_nt: TGTGCCAGCAGCTCGCCGCGGTACACCGGGGAGCTGTTTTTT; cdr3_aa: CASSSPRYTGELFF
d_call: .; v_call: TRBV9; j_call: TRBJ2-2; clone_size: .; cdr3_nt: TGTGCCAGCAGCGTAAACGCGGGGTTGAGGGGCGGGGAGCTGTTTTTT; cdr3_aa: CASSVNAGLRGGELFF
d_call: TRBD2; v_call: TRBV20-1; j_call: TRBJ2-1; clone_size: once; cdr3_nt: TGCAGTGCGGCTCGACTAGCGGAGCGGTTCTTC; cdr3_aa: CSAARLAERFF
d_call: TRBD2; v_call: TRBV6-1; j_call: TRBJ2-7; clone_size: .; cdr3_nt: TGTGCCAGCAGTGCCCTAACGGGGCGGGGGGTCTCCTACGAGCAGTACTTC; cdr3_aa: CASSALTGRGVSYEQYF
d_call: .; v_call: TRBV6-1; j_call: TRBJ2-7; clone_size: .; cdr3_nt: TGTGCCAGCAGTGAAGGGGGGGCCTACGAGCAGTACTTC; cdr3_aa: CASSEGGAYEQYF
d_call: TRBD1; v_call: TRBV19; j_call: TRBJ1-2; clone_size: .; cdr3_nt: TGTGCCAGTAGTCCCACGACAGGGAGGTATGGCTACACCTTC; cdr3_aa: CASSPTTGRYGYTF
d_call: .; v_call: TRBV19; j_call: TRBJ2-5; clone_size: .; cdr3_nt: TGTGCCAGTAGTATGGTGAACAGGGACGTATGGCAAGAGACCCAGTACTTC; cdr3_aa: CASSMVNRDVWQETQYF
d_call: .; v_call: TRBV13; j_call: TRBJ1-1; clone_size: .; cdr3_nt: TGTGCCAGCACCCGGGGGGCGAAGGTGGAAACTGAAGCTTTCTTT; cdr3_aa: CASTRGAKVETEAFF
d_call: .; v_call: TRBV19; j_call: TRBJ2-1; clone_size: .; cdr3_nt: TGTGCCAGTAGTATGTTCGAGTGGGGGCTTAGCTCCTACAATGAGCAGTTCTTC; cdr3_aa: CASSMFEWGLSSYNEQFF